This TCR beta chain comes out of a study of beta chain features in type 1 diabetes (dated by TCRdb to the late 2010s). About the study as a whole: Mean age, gender distribution, total cell number and subset yield did not differ between patients and healthy donors. A total of around 110,000,000 sorted cells were examined across all samples, and a strong correlation was observed between cell number per subset and RNA yield. The study compared TCRB repertoires of sorted circulating CD4+ T cell subsets between recently diagnosed type 1 diabetes patients and matched healthy donors. Naive and central memory subsets were obtained from all 30 or so donors, but regulatory and stem cell-like memory subsets were isolated from only 8 patients and roughly eight healthy donors.

The CDR3 contains 18 residues, cysteine and phenylalanine counted. Only CDR3 DNA is held: 54 bases, read in frame from base 1. Via the germline V gene, CDR1 is SGHTA and CDR2 FQGNSA. Trimming leaves V shorter by 3 bases and J shorter by 5 bases, with the junction holding 16 bases beyond the gene matches. Each donor gave one peripheral blood draw, roughly 120 mL on average, collected into heparinised tubes. A BD FACSAria II and a panel including CD45RO, CCR7, CD25, CD127, CD95 and CD27 were used to sort naive, central memory, regulatory and stem cell-like memory CD4+ T cells. All sorted populations exceeded 95% purity. Right away, PBMCs were isolated by Lymphoprep density gradient centrifugation and were stained directly, with no culture step. So that batch effects would be minimized, each experiment stained and sorted samples in pairs, pairing one healthy donor with one patient. A few counts support this clone. The clone's antigen remains unknown. Within one base of it there is no much larger clone, and no base qualities were kept.

The entire amount of isolated RNA was reverse transcribed using the High Capacity cDNA Reverse Transcription Kit, so the sequenced TCRB transcripts were expressed ones. Deep immunoSEQ sequencing was applied to naive, central memory and regulatory T cell samples, giving an average of about 3.4 million total reads per sample. Sorted cells were lysed in RLT buffer and RNA was extracted with DNase-treated RNeasy Micro or Mini kits, depending on cell number. To prevent cross-contamination, every cell subset was processed on its own, while patient and healthy donor samples were processed together. Using the immunoSEQ multiplex PCR, TCRB sequences were amplified from cDNA into 87-bp fragments spanning the CDR3 region. Sequencing of the amplicons was done on the Illumina HiSeq platform. As for the original processing: Synthetic template baselines were used to correct PCR bias computationally, reads within Hamming distance 2 were collapsed together, and singletons that could not be merged were discarded. By aligning reads against IMGT, V, D and J genes, CDR3 length, and insertions or deletions at six rearrangement sites were assigned. Within each subset, clonotype counts were normalized to the number of sorted cells before true diversity and Gini coefficients were calculated with the tcR R package. The overlap coefficient, calculated on TCRB nucleotide sequences, was used to quantify repertoire sharing. As a proxy for the pre-selection repertoire, out-of-frame TCRB sequences from naive cells were analyzed. TCRdb holds this immuneACCESS table with in-frame rearrangements only. Some clones are missing; in checked studies, unresolved V genes explain under half, and the rest has no known cause. D and trimming were read from the DNA, whereas the V and J calls and clone size are those reported in that table. This sample is represented by about 900,000 clones; roughly a sixth of them were singletons. The ten largest clones capture 0.023% of the sample.

The study at large found these results: PCR may preferentially amplify shorter templates, but because patient and control samples were amplified and corrected together, any resulting skew would affect both groups equally. Naive, central memory and regulatory TCRB repertoires appeared more similar among patients than among healthy donors. Patients with type 1 diabetes made fewer insertions and deleted more nucleotides at VDJ recombination sites, implying thymic rearrangement abnormalities. Type 1 diabetes patients showed a moderate but significant shortening of TCRB CDR3 length in all four CD4+ subsets. Because cDNA rather than genomic DNA was sequenced, highly expressing activated cells could have been over-represented, although no difference in activation and CD3 levels was found between groups. Because small numbers of individuals were included in the HLA sub-analyses, any influence of HLA type on TCRB rearrangement was left unresolved.

The receptor chain draws on TRBV7-2 and TRBJ2-5, and TRBD1 aligns with 9 junction nucleotides. The sample consisted of naive CD4+ T cells from blood. The meaning of the sample's cell subset or site label: true naive CD4+ T cells. This receptor was identified in a woman between 18 and 29 years old in good health. At the DNA level, the sequence is TGTGCCAGCAGCTTTGGGAGGGGTATACAGGGGGCGAAGGAGACCCAGTACTTC. Its protein product is CASSFGRGIQGAKETQYF.